This T cell receptor beta chain was sequenced in a study of cytomegalovirus exposure and HLA in healthy donors. Study results and limitations: Specificity of three CMV-associated chains for CMV antigens was verified in vitro.

Details on this clone: Its target is not known.

The primer mix had 60 Vbeta and 13 Jbeta primers. The data were produced by immunoSEQ multiplex PCR, yet TCRdb's version contains in-frame clones alone and is incomplete. Found here are about 100,000 clones; the top ten clones hold around 0.6%. The V and J ends lost 3 bases and 4 bases respectively, with 4 bases between them. The CDR3 has 12 amino acids. The germline V gene encodes CDR1 MNHNS and CDR2 SASEGT. The rearrangement links TRBV6-1 to TRBJ1-5; D uncertain. This clonotype was sampled from a man aged 45-65 years in good health and CMV-seronegative. Sample: PBMCs. CDR3 residues: CASSDGNQPQHF. CDR3 in DNA: TGTGCCAGCAGTGACGGTAATCAGCCCCAGCATTTT.